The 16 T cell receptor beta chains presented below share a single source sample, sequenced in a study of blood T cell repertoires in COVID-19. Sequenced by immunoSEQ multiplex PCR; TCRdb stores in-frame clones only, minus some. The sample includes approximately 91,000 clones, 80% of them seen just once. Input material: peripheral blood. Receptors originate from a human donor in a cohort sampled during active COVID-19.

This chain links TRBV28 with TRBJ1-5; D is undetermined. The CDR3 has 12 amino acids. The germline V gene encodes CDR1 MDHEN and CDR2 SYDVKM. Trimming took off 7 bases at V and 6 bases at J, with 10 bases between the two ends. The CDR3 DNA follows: TGTGCCAGCACCCGAGGAACTCAGCCCCAGCATTTT. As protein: CASTRGTQPQHF. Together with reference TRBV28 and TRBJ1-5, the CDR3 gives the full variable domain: DVKVTQSSRYLVKRTGEKVFLECVQDMDHENMFWYRQDPGLGLRLIYFSYDVKMKEKGDIPEGYSVSREKKERFSLILESASTNQTSMYLCASTRGTQPQHFGDGTRLSIL.

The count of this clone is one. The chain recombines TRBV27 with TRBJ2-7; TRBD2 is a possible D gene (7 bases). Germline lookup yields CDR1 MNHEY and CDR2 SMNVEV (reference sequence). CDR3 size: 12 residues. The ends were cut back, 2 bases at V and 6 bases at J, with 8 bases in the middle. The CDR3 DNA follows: TGTGCCAGCAGTTTAAGGGGGGGCGAGCAGTACTTC. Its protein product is CASSLRGGEQYF.

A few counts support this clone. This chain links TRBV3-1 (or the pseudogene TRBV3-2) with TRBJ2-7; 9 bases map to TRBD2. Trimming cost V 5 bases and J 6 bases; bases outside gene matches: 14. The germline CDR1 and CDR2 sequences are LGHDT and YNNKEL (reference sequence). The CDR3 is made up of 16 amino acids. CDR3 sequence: CASSFIAGAGIGEQYF. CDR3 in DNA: TGTGCCAGCAGCTTTATAGCGGGAGCCGGGATTGGCGAGCAGTACTTC.

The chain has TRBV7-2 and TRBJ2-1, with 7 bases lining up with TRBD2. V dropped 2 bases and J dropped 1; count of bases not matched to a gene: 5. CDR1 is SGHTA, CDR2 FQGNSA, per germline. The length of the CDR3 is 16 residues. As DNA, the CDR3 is TGTGCCAGCAGCTTAATGGCGGGAGTATCCTACAATGAGCAGTTCTTC. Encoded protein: CASSLMAGVSYNEQFF. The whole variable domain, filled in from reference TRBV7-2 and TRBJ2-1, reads GAGVSQSPSNKVTEKGKDVELRCDPISGHTALYWYRQSLGQGLEFLIYFQGNSAPDKSGLPSDRFSAERTGGSVSTLTIQRTQQEDSAVYLCASSLMAGVSYNEQFFGPGTRLTVL.

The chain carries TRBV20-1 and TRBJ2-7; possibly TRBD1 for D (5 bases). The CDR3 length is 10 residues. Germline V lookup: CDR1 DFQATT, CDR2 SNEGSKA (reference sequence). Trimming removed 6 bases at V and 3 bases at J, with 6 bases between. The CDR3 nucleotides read TGCAGTGCCAGGGACTACGAGCAGTACTTC. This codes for CSARDYEQYF.

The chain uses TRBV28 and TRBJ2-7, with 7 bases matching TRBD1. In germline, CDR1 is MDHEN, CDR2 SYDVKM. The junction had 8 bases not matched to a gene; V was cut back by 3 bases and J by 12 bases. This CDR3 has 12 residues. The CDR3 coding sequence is TGTGCCAGCAGTTTGCCAGACAGGGTCGCGTACTTC. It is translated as CASSLPDRVAYF.

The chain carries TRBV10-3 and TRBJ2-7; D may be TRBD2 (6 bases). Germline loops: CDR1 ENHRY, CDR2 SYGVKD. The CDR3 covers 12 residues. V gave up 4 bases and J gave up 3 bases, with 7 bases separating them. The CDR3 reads CAISATSYEQYF. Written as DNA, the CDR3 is TGTGCCATCAGTGCGACTAGCTACGAGCAGTACTTC.

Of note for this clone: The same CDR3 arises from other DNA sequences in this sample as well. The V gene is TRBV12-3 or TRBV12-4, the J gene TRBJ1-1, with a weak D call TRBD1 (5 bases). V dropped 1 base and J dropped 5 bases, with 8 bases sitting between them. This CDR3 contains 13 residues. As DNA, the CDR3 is TGTGCCAGCAGTTTAGGGGGGGGGACTGAAGCTTTCTTT. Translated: CASSLGGGTEAFF.

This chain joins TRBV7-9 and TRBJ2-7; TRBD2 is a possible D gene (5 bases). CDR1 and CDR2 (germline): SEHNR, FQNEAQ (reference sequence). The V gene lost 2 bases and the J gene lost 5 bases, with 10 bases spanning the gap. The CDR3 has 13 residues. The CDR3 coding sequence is TGTGCCAGCAGCTTATCGGGAAGGGACGAGCAGTACTTC. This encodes CASSLSGRDEQYF.

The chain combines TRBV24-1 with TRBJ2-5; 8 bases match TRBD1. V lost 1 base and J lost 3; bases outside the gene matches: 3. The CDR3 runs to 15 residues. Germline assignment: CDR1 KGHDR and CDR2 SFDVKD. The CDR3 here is CATSDFNRGEETQYF. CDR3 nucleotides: TGTGCCACCAGTGATTTCAACAGGGGGGAAGAGACCCAGTACTTC.

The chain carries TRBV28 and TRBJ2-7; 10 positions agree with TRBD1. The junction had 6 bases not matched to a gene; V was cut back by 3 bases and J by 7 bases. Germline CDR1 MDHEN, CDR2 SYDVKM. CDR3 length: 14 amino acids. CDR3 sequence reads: CASSLWTGGREQYF. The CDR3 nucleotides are TGTGCCAGCAGTTTGTGGACAGGGGGTAGGGAGCAGTACTTC.

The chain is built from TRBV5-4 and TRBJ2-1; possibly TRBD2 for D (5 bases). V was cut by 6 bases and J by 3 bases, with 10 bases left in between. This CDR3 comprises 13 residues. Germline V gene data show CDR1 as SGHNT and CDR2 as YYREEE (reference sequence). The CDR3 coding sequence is TGTGCCAGCAATCGGGAAAACTACAATGAGCAGTTCTTC. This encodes CASNRENYNEQFF.

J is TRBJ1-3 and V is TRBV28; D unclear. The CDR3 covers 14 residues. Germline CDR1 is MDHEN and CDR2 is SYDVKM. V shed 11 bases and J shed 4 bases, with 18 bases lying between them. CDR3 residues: CAGGGRPGGNTIYF. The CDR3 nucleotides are TGTGCCGGTGGCGGCCGGCCCGGGGGAAACACCATATATTTT.

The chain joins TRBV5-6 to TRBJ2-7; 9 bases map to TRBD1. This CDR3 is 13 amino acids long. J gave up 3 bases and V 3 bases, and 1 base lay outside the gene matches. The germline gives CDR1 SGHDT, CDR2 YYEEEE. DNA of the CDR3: TGTGCCAGCAGCTCGGGACAGGGCTACGAGCAGTACTTC. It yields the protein CASSSGQGYEQYF.

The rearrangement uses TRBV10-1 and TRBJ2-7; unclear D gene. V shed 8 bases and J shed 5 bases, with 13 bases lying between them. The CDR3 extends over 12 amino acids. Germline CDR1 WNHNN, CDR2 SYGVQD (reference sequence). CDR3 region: CASGQPAHEQYF. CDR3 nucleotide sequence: TGCGCCAGCGGGCAGCCTGCCCACGAGCAGTACTTC.

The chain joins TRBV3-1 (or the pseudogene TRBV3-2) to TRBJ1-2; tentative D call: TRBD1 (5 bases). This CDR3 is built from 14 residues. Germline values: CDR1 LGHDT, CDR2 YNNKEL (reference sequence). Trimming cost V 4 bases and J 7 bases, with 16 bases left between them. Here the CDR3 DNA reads TGTGCCAGCAGCCCCGTCCCGGGTCAGGGTGGCTACACCTTC. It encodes CASSPVPGQGGYTF.